These T cell receptor beta chains were read from a single sample in a study of T-cell reconstitution after alpha-beta-depleted transplantation in children. Each CDR3 protein is one row after TCRdb ran MiXCR on the PCR reads. The profile shows some 840,000 distinct CDR3 sequences, approximately 15% of them singletons. Specimen: PBMCs, mostly from graft donor cells, collected 360 days after TCRalphabeta/CD19-depleted stem cell transplant. The origin of the receptors is a male patient under 18 who had a stem cell transplant for acute lymphoblastic leukemia, so the T cells may come from the graft donor. Each CDR3 is given with its conserved first and last residue. A D gene is named only where the DNA matches it firmly. A clone size is listed for some rows: how often the clone was seen (once, few, many), or a class if it is expanded.

clone_size	d_call	j_call	v_call	cdr3_aa	cdr3_nt
few	TRBD2	TRBJ2-5	TRBV20-1	CSAPDGGAPQETQYF	TGCAGTGCTCCAGACGGGGGGGCCCCACAAGAGACCCAGTACTTC
.	.	TRBJ1-1	TRBV6-5	CASSYSSARRNTEAFF	TGTGCCAGCAGTTACTCGTCGGCACGGAGGAACACTGAAGCTTTCTTT
few	.	TRBJ2-4	TRBV20-1	CSARDGLPNIQYF	TGCAGTGCTAGAGACGGACTTCCCAACATTCAGTACTTC
many	TRBD2	TRBJ2-3	TRBV7-9	CASSSGLAGAADTQYF	TGTGCCAGCAGCTCCGGACTAGCGGGAGCGGCAGATACGCAGTATTTT
few	.	TRBJ2-2	TRBV7-6	CASSLHPMDAGTGELFF	TGTGCCAGCAGCCTACACCCCATGGACGCCGGCACCGGGGAGCTGTTTTTT
.	TRBD2	TRBJ2-3	TRBV11-3	CASSLRLGGPTDTQYF	TGTGCCAGCAGCTTAAGGTTGGGAGGGCCTACAGATACGCAGTATTTT
few	.	TRBJ2-5	TRBV5-1	CASSQRDQETQYF	TGCGCCAGCAGCCAACGCGACCAAGAGACCCAGTACTTC
few	TRBD2	TRBJ2-1	TRBV6-9	CASRRPSGSNEQFF	TGTGCCAGCAGGCGACCTAGCGGGAGCAATGAGCAGTTCTTC
few	TRBD1	TRBJ2-7	TRBV20-1	CSASDRGQDRRYEQYF	TGCAGTGCTAGCGACAGGGGGCAAGATCGACGCTACGAGCAGTACTTC
few	.	TRBJ2-7	TRBV27	CASSLSLDIPPHEQYF	TGTGCCAGCAGTTTATCCCTCGACATTCCACCGCACGAGCAGTACTTC
few	.	TRBJ1-1	TRBV27	CASSLIVNTEAFF	TGTGCCAGCAGTTTAATAGTCAACACTGAAGCTTTCTTT
once	TRBD2	TRBJ2-5	TRBV13	CASSSGLGEAQETQYF	TGTGCCAGCAGCTCGGGACTAGGGGAGGCCCAAGAGACCCAGTACTTC
few	.	TRBJ2-7	TRBV18	CASSPFKGSNSGEQYF	TGTGCCAGCTCACCATTTAAAGGGTCTAATTCGGGCGAGCAGTACTTC
few	TRBD1	TRBJ2-7	TRBV12-3/TRBV12-4	CASRSQGDEQYF	TGTGCCAGCAGAAGCCAGGGGGACGAGCAGTACTTC
.	TRBD2	TRBJ2-1	TRBV5-1	CASSSLAGAWEQFF	TGCGCCAGCAGCTCGTTAGCGGGAGCGTGGGAGCAGTTCTTC
many	.	TRBJ2-7	TRBV10-3	CAISPGLSSYEQYF	TGTGCCATCAGTCCGGGACTGAGCTCCTACGAGCAGTACTTC
.	TRBD1	TRBJ2-7	TRBV6-1	CASSGHTGTGSYEQYF	TGTGCCAGCAGTGGCCATACCGGGACAGGGAGCTACGAGCAGTACTTC
.	.	TRBJ1-1	TRBV27	CASWTALYTEAFF	TGTGCCAGCTGGACAGCCCTCTACACTGAAGCTTTCTTT
few	TRBD1	TRBJ1-2	TRBV7-6	CASSLGGGQYGYTF	TGTGCCAGCAGCTTAGGGGGGGGACAGTATGGCTACACCTTC
.	.	TRBJ2-7	TRBV2	CASSDGQFSDSYEQYF	TGTGCCAGCAGTGACGGACAGTTCTCCGACTCCTACGAGCAGTACTTC
few	TRBD1	TRBJ2-5	TRBV7-8	CASSLGTGRKQETQYF	TGTGCCAGCAGCTTAGGGACAGGGAGGAAACAAGAGACCCAGTACTTC
few	.	TRBJ2-3	TRBV20-1	CSAREPRVATDTQYF	TGCAGTGCTAGAGAGCCGAGGGTGGCCACAGATACGCAGTATTTT
.	TRBD1	TRBJ1-5	TRBV9	CASSGQGGLNQPQHF	TGTGCCAGCAGCGGCCAGGGGGGGTTAAATCAGCCCCAGCATTTT
.	TRBD1	TRBJ2-7	TRBV5-4	CASSPHPTGAVNEQYF	TGTGCCAGCAGCCCGCACCCGACAGGGGCAGTCAACGAGCAGTACTTC